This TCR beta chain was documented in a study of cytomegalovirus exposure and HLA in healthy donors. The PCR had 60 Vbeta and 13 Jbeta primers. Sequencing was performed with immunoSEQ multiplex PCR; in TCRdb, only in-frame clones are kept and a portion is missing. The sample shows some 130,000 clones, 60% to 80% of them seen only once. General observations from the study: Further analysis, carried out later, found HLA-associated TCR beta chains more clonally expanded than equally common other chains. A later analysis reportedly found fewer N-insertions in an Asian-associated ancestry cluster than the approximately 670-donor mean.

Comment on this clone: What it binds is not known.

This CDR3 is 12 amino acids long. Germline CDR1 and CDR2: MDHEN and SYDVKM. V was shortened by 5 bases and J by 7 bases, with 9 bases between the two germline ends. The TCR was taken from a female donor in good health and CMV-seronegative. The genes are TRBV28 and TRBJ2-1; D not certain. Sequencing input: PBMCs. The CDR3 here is CASSPALNEQFF. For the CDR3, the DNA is TGTGCCAGCAGTCCAGCGTTAAATGAGCAGTTCTTC.